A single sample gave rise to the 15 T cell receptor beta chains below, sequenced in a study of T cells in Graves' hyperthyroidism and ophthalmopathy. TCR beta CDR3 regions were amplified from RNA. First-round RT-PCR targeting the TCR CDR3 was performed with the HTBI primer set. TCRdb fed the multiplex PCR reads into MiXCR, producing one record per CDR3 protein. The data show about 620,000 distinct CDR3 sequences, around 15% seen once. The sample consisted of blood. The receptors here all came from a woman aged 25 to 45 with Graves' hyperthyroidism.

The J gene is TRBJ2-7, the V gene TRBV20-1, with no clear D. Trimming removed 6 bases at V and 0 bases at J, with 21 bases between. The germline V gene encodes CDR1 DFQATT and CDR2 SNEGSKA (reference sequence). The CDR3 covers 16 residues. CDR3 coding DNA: TGCAGTGCAGTCCCCCCCCCCGGATACGACTCCTACGAGCAGTACTTC. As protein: CSAVPPPGYDSYEQYF.

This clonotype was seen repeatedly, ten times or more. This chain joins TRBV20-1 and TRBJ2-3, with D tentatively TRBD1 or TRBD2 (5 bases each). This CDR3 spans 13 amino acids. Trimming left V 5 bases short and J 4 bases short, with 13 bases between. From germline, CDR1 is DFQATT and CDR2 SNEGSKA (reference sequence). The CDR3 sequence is CSAYNQGPDTQYF. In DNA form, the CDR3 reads TGCAGTGCTTATAACCAGGGACCAGATACGCAGTATTTT.

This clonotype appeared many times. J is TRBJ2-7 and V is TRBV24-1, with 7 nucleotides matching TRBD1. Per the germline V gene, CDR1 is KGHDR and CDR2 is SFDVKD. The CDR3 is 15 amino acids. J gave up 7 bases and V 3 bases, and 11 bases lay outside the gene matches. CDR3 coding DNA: TGTGCCACCAGTGATCCGACCGGGACAGTCGGAGAGCAGTACTTC. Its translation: CATSDPTGTVGEQYF.

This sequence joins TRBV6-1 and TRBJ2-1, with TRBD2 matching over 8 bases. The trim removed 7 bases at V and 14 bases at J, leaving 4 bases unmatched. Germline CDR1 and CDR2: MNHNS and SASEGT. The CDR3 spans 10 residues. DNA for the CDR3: TGTGCCAGCACCTTAGCGGGGAAGTTCTTC. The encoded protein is CASTLAGKFF.

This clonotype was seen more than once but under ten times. The CDR3 nucleotides are TGTGCCAGCAGCCCCCCGGATAGCGGAGATTACGAGCAGTACTTC. Residues: CASSPPDSGDYEQYF. The chain links TRBV7-2 to TRBJ2-7; D perhaps matches TRBD2 (6 bases). CDR1 and CDR2 (germline): SGHTA, FQGNSA. The CDR3 loop spans 15 amino acids. With 5 bases removed from V and 4 bases from J, the gap between germline ends came to 18 bases.

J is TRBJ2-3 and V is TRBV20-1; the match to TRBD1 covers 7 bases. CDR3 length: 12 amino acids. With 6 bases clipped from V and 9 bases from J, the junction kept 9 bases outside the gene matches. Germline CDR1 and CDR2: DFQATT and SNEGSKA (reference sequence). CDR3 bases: TGCAGTGCCAGGGACAGTGCGAAGACGCAGTATTTT. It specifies CSARDSAKTQYF.

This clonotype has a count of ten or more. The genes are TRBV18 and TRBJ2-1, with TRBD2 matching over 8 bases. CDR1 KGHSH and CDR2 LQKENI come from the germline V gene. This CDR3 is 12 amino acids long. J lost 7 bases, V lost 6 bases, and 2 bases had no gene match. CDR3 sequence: CASSTGGNEQFF. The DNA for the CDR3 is TGTGCCAGCTCTACGGGAGGGAATGAGCAGTTCTTC.

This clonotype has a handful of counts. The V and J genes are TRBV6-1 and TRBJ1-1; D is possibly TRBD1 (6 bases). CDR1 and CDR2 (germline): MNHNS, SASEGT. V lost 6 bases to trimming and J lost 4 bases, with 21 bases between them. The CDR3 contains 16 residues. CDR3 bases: TGTGCCAGCAGAGACGGGACAAATCTACGATTCACTGAAGCTTTCTTT. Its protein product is CASRDGTNLRFTEAFF.

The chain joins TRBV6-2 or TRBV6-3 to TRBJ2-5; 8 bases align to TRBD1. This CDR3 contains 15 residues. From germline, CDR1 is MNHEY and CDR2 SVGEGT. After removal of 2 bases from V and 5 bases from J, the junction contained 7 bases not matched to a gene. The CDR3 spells CASSYGAGGRETQYF. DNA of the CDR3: TGTGCCAGCAGTTACGGGGCAGGGGGCCGGGAGACCCAGTACTTC.

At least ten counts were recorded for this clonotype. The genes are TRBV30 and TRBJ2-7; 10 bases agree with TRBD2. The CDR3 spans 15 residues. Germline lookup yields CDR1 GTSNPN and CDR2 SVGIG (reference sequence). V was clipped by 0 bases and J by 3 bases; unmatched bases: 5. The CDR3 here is CAWSVGASGSYEQYF. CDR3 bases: TGTGCCTGGAGTGTAGGTGCTAGCGGGAGCTACGAGCAGTACTTC.

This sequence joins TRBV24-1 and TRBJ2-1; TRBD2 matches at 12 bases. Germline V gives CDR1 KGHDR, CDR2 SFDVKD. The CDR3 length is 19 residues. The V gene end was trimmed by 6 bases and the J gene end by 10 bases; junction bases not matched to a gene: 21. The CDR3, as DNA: TGTGCCACCAGTACCTCTCACCATAGACCGGGACTAGCGGGTCAGGAGCAGTTCTTC. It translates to CATSTSHHRPGLAGQEQFF.

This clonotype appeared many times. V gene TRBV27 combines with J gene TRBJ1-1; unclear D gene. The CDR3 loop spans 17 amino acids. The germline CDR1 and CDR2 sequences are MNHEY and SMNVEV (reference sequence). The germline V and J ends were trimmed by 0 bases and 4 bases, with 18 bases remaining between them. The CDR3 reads CASSLSVPVPVSTEAFF. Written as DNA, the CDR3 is TGTGCCAGCAGTTTATCTGTACCGGTTCCGGTAAGCACTGAAGCTTTCTTT.

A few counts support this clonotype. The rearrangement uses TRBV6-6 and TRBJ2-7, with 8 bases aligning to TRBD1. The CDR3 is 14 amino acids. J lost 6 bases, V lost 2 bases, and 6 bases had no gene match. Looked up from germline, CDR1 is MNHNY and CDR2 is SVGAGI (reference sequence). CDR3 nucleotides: TGTGCCAGCAGTTACGATGTCAGGGGGCTCGAGCAGTACTTC. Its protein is CASSYDVRGLEQYF.

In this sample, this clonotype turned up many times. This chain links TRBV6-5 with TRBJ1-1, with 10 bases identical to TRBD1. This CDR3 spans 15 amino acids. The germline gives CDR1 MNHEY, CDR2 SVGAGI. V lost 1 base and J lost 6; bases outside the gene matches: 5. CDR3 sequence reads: CASSYYRDRGPEAFF. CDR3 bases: TGTGCCAGCAGTTACTACCGGGACAGGGGCCCTGAAGCTTTCTTT.

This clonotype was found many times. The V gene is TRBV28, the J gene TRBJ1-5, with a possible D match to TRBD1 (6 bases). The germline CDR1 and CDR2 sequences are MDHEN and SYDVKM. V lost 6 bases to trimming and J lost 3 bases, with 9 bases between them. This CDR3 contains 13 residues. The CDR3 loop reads CASSRTDNQPQHF. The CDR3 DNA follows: TGTGCCAGCAGCAGGACAGACAATCAGCCCCAGCATTTT. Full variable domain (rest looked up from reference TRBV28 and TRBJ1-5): DVKVTQSSRYLVKRTGEKVFLECVQDMDHENMFWYRQDPGLGLRLIYFSYDVKMKEKGDIPEGYSVSREKKERFSLILESASTNQTSMYLCASSRTDNQPQHFGDGTRLSIL.